The rows below give T cell receptor beta chains drawn from one sample of a study of CD8+CD57+ T cells in acquired aplastic anemia. TCRdb passed the reads through MiXCR, listing each CDR3 protein once. The data contain roughly 58,000 distinct CDR3 sequences, less than 65% of them singletons. The specimen was sorted CD4+, CD8+, or CD8+CD57+ T cells (not recorded which) from PBMCs. The receptor set was obtained from a human donor in good health, serving as a control. The CDR3 runs from the conserved cysteine through the conserved F or W. A D gene is named only where the DNA matches it firmly. The size field is filled for only some rows; it gives once, few, many or a size class.

clone_size | j_call | d_call | v_call | cdr3_aa | cdr3_nt
medium-sized | TRBJ2-7 | TRBD2 | TRBV2 | CASRAGLAGGREQYF | TGTGCCAGCAGGGCTGGACTAGCGGGAGGGCGCGAGCAGTACTTC
few | TRBJ2-1 | TRBD2 | TRBV2 | CASSGSGGSYNEQFF | TGTGCCAGCAGTGGTTCGGGAGGTTCCTACAATGAGCAGTTCTTC
many | TRBJ1-5 | TRBD1 | TRBV6-5 | CASSSRDRVGVWQPQHF | TGTGCCAGCAGTTCCCGGGACAGGGTGGGGGTATGGCAGCCCCAGCATTTT
NA | TRBJ2-7 | NA | TRBV2 | CASRPRPGSSQEQYF | TGTGCCAGTAGACCGCGACCGGGTTCCTCACAGGAGCAGTACTTC
NA | TRBJ1-5 | TRBD1 | TRBV12-3/TRBV12-4 | CASSPLTGVNQPQHF | TGTGCCAGCAGCCCCTTGACAGGGGTCAATCAGCCCCAGCATTTT
many | TRBJ2-7 | TRBD1 | TRBV20-1 | CSARQGLGEQYF | TGCAGTGCTCGACAGGGCCTCGGAGAGCAGTACTTC
few | TRBJ2-5 | NA | TRBV10-3 | CAISESTKTQYF | TGTGCCATCAGTGAGTCGACAAAGACCCAGTACTTC
NA | TRBJ2-7 | TRBD2 | TRBV2 | CASSEAGRADEQYF | TGTGCCAGCAGTGAAGCCGGGAGGGCGGACGAGCAGTACTTC
once | TRBJ2-1 | NA | TRBV29-1 | CSVDRQGRYEQFF | TGCAGCGTTGATCGGCAGGGGCGGTATGAGCAGTTCTTC
many | TRBJ1-1 | NA | TRBV30 | CAWSVLGVGTEAFF | TGTGCCTGGAGTGTACTAGGGGTGGGCACTGAAGCTTTCTTT
many | TRBJ2-2 | NA | TRBV3-1 | CASSHSGAGELFF | TGTGCCAGCAGCCACTCTGGCGCCGGGGAGCTGTTTTTT
NA | TRBJ1-1 | NA | TRBV24-1 | CATSDFEDLNTEAFF | TGTGCCACCAGTGATTTTGAGGACCTTAACACTGAAGCTTTCTTT
once | TRBJ1-4 | NA | TRBV19 | CASSGRATNEKLFF | TGTGCCAGTAGCGGCCGTGCAACTAATGAAAAACTGTTTTTT
many | TRBJ2-1 | TRBD2 | TRBV5-4 | CASSFFGGGRTYNEQFF | TGTGCCAGCAGCTTTTTCGGGGGAGGGCGCACCTACAATGAGCAGTTCTTC
many | TRBJ2-5 | TRBD1 | TRBV5-1 | CASSLGAGGAGETQYF | TGCGCCAGCAGCTTGGGGGCAGGGGGCGCGGGAGAGACCCAGTACTTC
many | TRBJ2-2 | NA | TRBV7-3 | CASSLNGGRITGELFF | TGTGCCAGCAGCTTAAATGGGGGGCGAATCACCGGGGAGCTGTTTTTT
NA | TRBJ2-7 | NA | TRBV29-1 | CGVGAGYEQYF | TGCGGCGTTGGCGCGGGCTACGAGCAGTACTTC
NA | TRBJ1-1 | NA | TRBV25-1 | CASSEGGQPEAFF | TGTGCCAGCAGTGAGGGGGGGCAACCTGAAGCTTTCTTT
many | TRBJ2-7 | TRBD2 | TRBV4-1 | CASSQTSGSFYEQYF | TGCGCCAGCAGCCAAACTAGCGGGAGTTTCTACGAGCAGTACTTC
NA | TRBJ2-1 | TRBD2 | TRBV5-4 | CASSLLVGTSGSHEQFF | TGTGCCAGCAGCTTGTTGGTTGGGACTAGCGGGAGCCATGAGCAGTTCTTC
NA | TRBJ1-4 | NA | TRBV2 | CASRARDTFNEKLFF | TGTGCCAGCAGAGCCCGGGACACTTTTAATGAAAAACTGTTTTTT
many | TRBJ2-1 | TRBD2 | TRBV5-1 | CASSLGLSGGVAPNEQFF | TGCGCCAGCAGCTTGGGTCTTAGCGGGGGAGTTGCCCCAAATGAGCAGTTCTTC
many | TRBJ2-5 | TRBD2 | TRBV4-2 | CASSQDLASGETQYF | TGTGCCAGCAGCCAAGATTTGGCTAGCGGAGAGACCCAGTACTTC
NA | TRBJ2-3 | NA | TRBV20-1 | CSASITDTQHF | TGCAGTGCCAGCATCACAGATACGCAGCACTTT
many | TRBJ2-6 | NA | TRBV9 | CASTPRASKSGANVLTF | TGTGCCAGCACCCCCCGCGCTTCCAAATCTGGGGCCAACGTCCTGACTTTC
NA | TRBJ1-1 | TRBD1 | TRBV13 | CASSPGTGGVGTEAFF | TGTGCCAGCAGTCCCGGGACAGGGGGGGTGGGCACTGAAGCTTTCTTT
once | TRBJ2-3 | NA | TRBV7-6 | CASSLAGGSDTQYF | TGTGCCAGCAGCTTAGCGGGAGGTTCAGATACGCAGTATTTT
NA | TRBJ1-2 | TRBD1 | TRBV10-1 | CASRTGDVYGYTF | TGCGCCAGCAGAACAGGGGATGTCTATGGCTACACCTTC
many | TRBJ1-1 | NA | TRBV4-1 | CASSQPGKRGLDTEAFF | TGCGCCAGCAGCCAACCTGGTAAGAGGGGTTTAGACACTGAAGCTTTCTTT
NA | TRBJ1-5 | NA | TRBV19 | CASRHREFNQPQHF | TGTGCCAGTAGGCACAGGGAGTTCAATCAGCCCCAGCATTTT
NA | TRBJ1-1 | NA | TRBV29-1 | CSVGGLEAFF | TGCAGCGTTGGGGGTCTCGAAGCTTTCTTT
many | TRBJ2-3 | NA | TRBV7-9 | CASSSQTVSTDTQYF | TGTGCCAGCAGCTCTCAGACTGTTAGCACAGATACGCAGTATTTT
medium-sized | TRBJ2-7 | NA | TRBV10-3 | CAIKAGESYEQYF | TGTGCCATCAAGGCAGGGGAGTCCTACGAGCAGTACTTC
NA | TRBJ1-1 | TRBD1 | TRBV19 | CASSPQTGGTSDTEAFF | TGTGCCAGTAGTCCACAGACAGGGGGGACGTCGGACACTGAAGCTTTCTTT
medium-sized | TRBJ2-1 | TRBD1 | TRBV19 | CASSMTGRNEQFF | TGTGCCAGTAGTATGACAGGGCGCAATGAGCAGTTCTTC
NA | TRBJ2-7 | TRBD1 | TRBV3-1 | CASTQGAPSVYEQCF | TGTGCCAGCACCCAGGGGGCTCCCTCCGTCTACGAGCAGTGCTTC
many | TRBJ2-1 | TRBD2 | TRBV11-3 | CASSLGGRSNEQFF | TGTGCCAGCAGCTTAGGCGGGAGGTCCAATGAGCAGTTCTTC
medium-sized | TRBJ1-2 | NA | TRBV25-1 | CASSAGSGLYGYTF | TGTGCCAGCAGTGCGGGATCTGGCCTCTATGGCTACACCTTC
NA | TRBJ2-7 | TRBD2 | TRBV2 | CASSATSGGYEQYF | TGTGCCAGCAGTGCGACTAGCGGCGGCTACGAGCAGTACTTC
NA | TRBJ2-7 | TRBD1 | TRBV27 | CASSLVGQGGFEQYF | TGTGCCAGCAGTTTAGTGGGACAGGGAGGGTTCGAGCAGTACTTC
few | TRBJ2-7 | TRBD2 | TRBV2 | CASSDWRENEQYF | TGTGCCAGCAGTGACTGGCGGGAGAACGAGCAGTACTTC
NA | TRBJ2-7 | TRBD2 | TRBV2 | CAGREGFSEQYF | TGTGCCGGGAGGGAGGGATTCAGCGAGCAGTACTTC
NA | TRBJ2-7 | NA | TRBV6-1 | CASSPRETDEQYF | TGTGCCAGCAGTCCCCGGGAGACGGACGAGCAGTACTTC
NA | TRBJ1-1 | NA | TRBV7-6 | CASSLASGRTNTEAFF | TGTGCCAGCAGCTTAGCCAGTGGCAGGACGAACACTGAAGCTTTCTTT
many | TRBJ1-4 | NA | TRBV20-1 | CSAREGGDRTNEKLFF | TGCAGTGCTAGAGAGGGTGGGGATAGAACTAATGAAAAACTGTTTTTT
few | TRBJ2-3 | NA | TRBV15 | CATRRVGDTQYF | TGTGCCACCAGAAGGGTAGGAGATACGCAGTATTTT
many | TRBJ2-3 | NA | TRBV6-1 | CASSGFTDTQYF | TGTGCCAGCAGTGGGTTCACAGATACGCAGTATTTT
NA | TRBJ2-3 | TRBD2 | TRBV9 | CASSVGLAGRTDTQYF | TGTGCCAGCAGCGTAGGCCTAGCGGGGAGGACAGATACGCAGTATTTT
NA | TRBJ1-2 | NA | TRBV14 | CASSESAHSGALTYGYTF | TGTGCCAGCAGCGAGAGTGCGCACTCAGGGGCCCTGACCTATGGCTACACCTTC
once | TRBJ2-5 | NA | TRBV19 | CASGTRGKQETQYF | TGTGCCAGTGGTACCCGCGGGAAGCAAGAGACCCAGTACTTC
many | TRBJ1-1 | TRBD1 | TRBV14 | CASYLTGLNTEAFF | TGTGCCAGCTATCTGACAGGGCTGAACACTGAAGCTTTCTTT
NA | TRBJ2-3 | TRBD2 | TRBV9 | CASSALGGAGEDTQYF | TGTGCCAGCAGCGCACTGGGGGGAGCGGGGGAGGATACGCAGTATTTT
NA | TRBJ1-2 | NA | TRBV15 | CATSRVLRQAVYGYTF | TGTGCCACCAGCAGAGTTTTGCGGCAGGCGGTCTATGGCTACACCTTC
many | TRBJ2-3 | NA | TRBV11-3 | CASSFYTDTQYF | TGTGCCAGCAGCTTTTACACAGATACGCAGTATTTT
many | TRBJ2-6 | NA | TRBV7-3 | CASSLTGGSSGANVLTF | TGTGCCAGCAGCTTAACAGGGGGGAGCTCTGGGGCCAACGTCCTGACTTTC
few | TRBJ1-6 | NA | TRBV2 | CASSEKLLDSPLHF | TGTGCCAGCAGTGAAAAGTTGCTAGATTCACCCCTCCACTTT